This T cell receptor (beta chain) was recorded in a study of T cell repertoires in cytomegalovirus infection. TCRdb fed the reads into MiXCR, producing one record per CDR3 protein. In the table there are under 200,000 distinct CDR3 sequences, roughly 9% of which are singletons. J gave up 5 bases and V 3 bases, and 8 bases lay outside the gene matches. The CDR3 spans 15 residues. The germline gives CDR1 DFQATT, CDR2 SNEGSKA (reference sequence). Study-wide points: Summed public TCR beta family frequency identified CMV carriers bearing the relevant HLA. Dominant in the ex vivo response were TCR beta clonotypes restricted by HLA-C and specific for CMV.

The table lists this clonotype with a few counts. Its antigen is unidentified. The gene calls are TRBV20-1 and TRBJ2-7; 12 bases fit TRBD2. The sequenced material came from PBMCs. This sequence was found in a human donor in good health (CMV status not recorded). Some clones in this sample may be carry-over from other donors' samples. CDR3 bases: TGCAGTGCTAGGGGACTAGCGGGCCCTCTCCACGAGCAGTACTTC. It encodes CSARGLAGPLHEQYF.